A single sample is the source of the 10 T cell receptor beta chains below, sequenced in a study of blood T cell repertoires in COVID-19. Data came from immunoSEQ multiplex PCR; TCRdb stores just in-frame clones and leaves some out. Of around 310,000 clones in the sample, approximately 88% are singletons; the top ten hold around 5%. The specimen sequenced was PBMCs or T cells enriched from blood (not recorded which). The origin of the receptors is a man aged 30 to 39 who had recovered from COVID-19.

The chain links TRBV10-1 to TRBJ1-1; D remains unclear. The CDR3 is 13 amino acids. Trimming stripped 0 bases from V and 4 bases from J, with 6 bases between. From germline, CDR1 is WNHNN and CDR2 SYGVQD (reference sequence). CDR3 bases: TGCGCCAGCAGTGAGTCCAGCGTCACTGAAGCTTTCTTT. This gives the protein CASSESSVTEAFF.

V gene TRBV28 combines with J gene TRBJ2-7; maybe TRBD1 (6 bases). The CDR3 totals 11 residues. Germline V gives CDR1 MDHEN, CDR2 SYDVKM. CDR3: CAITGTYEQYF. The CDR3 DNA is TGTGCGATCACCGGGACATACGAGCAGTACTTC.

At least ten counts were recorded for this clone. The chain has TRBV6-2 or TRBV6-3 and TRBJ2-7; TRBD1 is a possible D gene (6 bases). CDR3 length: 14 residues. The V and J ends lost 6 bases and 0 bases respectively, with 12 bases between them. Germline V gene lookup returns CDR1 MNHEY and CDR2 SVGEGT. The CDR3 region is CASSTGQSSYEQYF. The CDR3, as DNA: TGTGCCAGCAGCACCGGACAGAGCTCCTACGAGCAGTACTTC.

The chain is built from TRBV18 and TRBJ2-7, with D possibly matching TRBD1 (6 bases). The CDR3 length is 15 residues. Trimming removed 3 bases at V and 4 bases at J, with 16 bases between. The V gene's germline CDR1 is KGHSH and CDR2 LQKENI. CDR3 protein: CASSPTRQVYYEQYF. The CDR3 DNA follows: TGTGCCAGCTCACCGACGAGACAGGTTTATTACGAGCAGTACTTC.

V usage is TRBV10-3 and J usage is TRBJ1-2; 7 bases line up with TRBD1. Germline V gene lookup returns CDR1 ENHRY and CDR2 SYGVKD. With 7 bases clipped from V and 7 bases from J, the junction kept 12 bases outside the gene matches. This CDR3 is built from 14 residues. CDR3 nucleotides: TGTGCCATCAAAAGGACAGGCCCCTGGGCTGGCTACACCTTC. It codes for CAIKRTGPWAGYTF.

This chain links TRBV15 with TRBJ1-2; D ambiguous. The CDR3 runs 16 residues. V lost 0 bases and J lost 2, with 13 bases in between. The germline gives CDR1 LNHNV, CDR2 YYDKDF (reference sequence). The CDR3 DNA reads TGTGCCACCAGCAGAGAAGAGGCACAACTAAACTATGGCTACACCTTC. It encodes CATSREEAQLNYGYTF. Drawing the rest from reference TRBV15 and TRBJ1-2, the complete variable domain is DAMVIQNPRYQVTQFGKPVTLSCSQTLNHNVMYWYQQKSSQAPKLLFHYYDKDFNNEADTPDNFQSRRPNTSFCFLDIRSPGLGDTAMYLCATSREEAQLNYGYTFGSGTRLTVV.

The gene calls are TRBV5-1 and TRBJ2-1, with no clear D. The CDR3 has 13 residues. In germline, CDR1 is SGHRS, CDR2 YFSETQ. The ends were cut back, 3 bases at V and 5 bases at J, with 9 bases in the middle. In DNA, the CDR3 is TGCGCCAGCAGCTACCGCCCGGACAATGAGCAGTTCTTC. Translating gives CASSYRPDNEQFF.

The J gene is TRBJ2-7, the V gene TRBV19; D possibly corresponds to TRBD1 (6 bases). In germline, CDR1 is LNHDA, CDR2 SQIVND (reference sequence). Deletions cut 2 bases from V and 7 bases from J, with 12 bases between. The CDR3 loop spans 13 amino acids. The CDR3, as DNA: TGTGCCAGTAGTATATTTGCAGGGGAGGAGCAGTACTTC. Translation gives CASSIFAGEEQYF. The complete variable domain, with remaining parts taken from reference TRBV19 and TRBJ2-7, reads DGGITQSPKYLFRKEGQNVTLSCEQNLNHDAMYWYRQDPGQGLRLIYYSQIVNDFQKGDIAEGYSVSREKKESFPLTVTSAQKNPTAFYLCASSIFAGEEQYFGPGTRLTVT.

The gene calls are TRBV5-4 and TRBJ1-6; tentative D call: TRBD1 (5 bases). The length of the CDR3 is 16 residues. V dropped 1 base and J dropped 5 bases, with 13 bases sitting between them. From germline, CDR1 is SGHNT and CDR2 YYREEE (reference sequence). CDR3 bases: TGTGCCAGCAGCTTGTTCAGGGCTAATCATAATTCACCCCTCCACTTT. This translates into CASSLFRANHNSPLHF.

This clone turned up a few times. The chain employs TRBV19 and TRBJ1-4; no clear D. The V and J ends lost 1 base and 0 bases respectively, with 12 bases between them. Germline assignment: CDR1 LNHDA and CDR2 SQIVND (reference sequence). The CDR3 is 17 residues long. CDR3 nucleotide sequence: TGTGCCAGTAGTATAGCGCTATTGGTTCCAACTAATGAAAAACTGTTTTTT. This sequence encodes CASSIALLVPTNEKLFF.